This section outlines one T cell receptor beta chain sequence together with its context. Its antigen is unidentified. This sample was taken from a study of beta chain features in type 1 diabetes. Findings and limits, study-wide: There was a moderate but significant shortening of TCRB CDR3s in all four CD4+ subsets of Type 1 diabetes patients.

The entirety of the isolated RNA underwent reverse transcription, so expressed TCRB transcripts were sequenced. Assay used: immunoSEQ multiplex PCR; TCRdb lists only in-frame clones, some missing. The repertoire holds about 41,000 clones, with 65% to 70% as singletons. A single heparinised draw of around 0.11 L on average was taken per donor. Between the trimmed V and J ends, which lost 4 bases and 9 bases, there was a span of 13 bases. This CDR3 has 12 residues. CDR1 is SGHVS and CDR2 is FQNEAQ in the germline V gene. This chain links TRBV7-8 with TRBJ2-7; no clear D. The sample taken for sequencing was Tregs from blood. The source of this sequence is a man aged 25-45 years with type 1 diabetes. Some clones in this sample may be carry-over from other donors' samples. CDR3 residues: CASSSGLPGQYF. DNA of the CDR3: TGTGCCAGCAGCTCAGGCCTCCCCGGGCAGTACTTC.